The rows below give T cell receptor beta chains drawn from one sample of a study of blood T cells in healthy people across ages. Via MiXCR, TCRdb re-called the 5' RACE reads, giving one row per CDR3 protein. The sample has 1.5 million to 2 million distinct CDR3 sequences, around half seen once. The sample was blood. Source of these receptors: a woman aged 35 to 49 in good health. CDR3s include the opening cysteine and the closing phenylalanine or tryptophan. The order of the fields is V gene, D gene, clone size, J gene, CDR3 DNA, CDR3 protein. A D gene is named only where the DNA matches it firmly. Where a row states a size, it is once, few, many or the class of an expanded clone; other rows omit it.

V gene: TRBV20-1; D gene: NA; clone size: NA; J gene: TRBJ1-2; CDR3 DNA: TGCAGTGCTACTGAGAGCACAGGGTGGGTTGACTATGGCTACACCTTC; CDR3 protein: CSATESTGWVDYGYTF
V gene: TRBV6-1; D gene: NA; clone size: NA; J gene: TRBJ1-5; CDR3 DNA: TGTGCCAGCGGTGTGCAGACCTATCAGCCCCAGCATTTT; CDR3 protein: CASGVQTYQPQHF
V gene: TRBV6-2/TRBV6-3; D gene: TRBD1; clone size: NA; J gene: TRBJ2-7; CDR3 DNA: TGTGCCAGCAGGGGACAGGGGGAAGTGCACGAGCAGTACTTC; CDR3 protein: CASRGQGEVHEQYF
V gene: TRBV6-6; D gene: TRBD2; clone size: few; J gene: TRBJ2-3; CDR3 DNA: TGTGCCAGCGTATCTCGGGGGGGCGCAGATACGCAGTATTTT; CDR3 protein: CASVSRGGADTQYF
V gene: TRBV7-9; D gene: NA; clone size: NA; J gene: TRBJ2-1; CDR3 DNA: TGTGCCAGCAGCTTAGGATCCTCGGGCACAGCCGTCCTGGTGAATGAGCAGTTCTTC; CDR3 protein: CASSLGSSGTAVLVNEQFF
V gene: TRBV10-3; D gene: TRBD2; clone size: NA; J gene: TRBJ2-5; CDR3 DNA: TGTGCCATCAGAGCCGCGGGGGGGCAAGAGACCCAGTACTTC; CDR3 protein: CAIRAAGGQETQYF
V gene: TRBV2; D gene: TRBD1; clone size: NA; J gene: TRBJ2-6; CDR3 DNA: TGTGCCAGGAGAGGGACAGGTTTAGATGGGGCCAACGTCCTGACTTTC; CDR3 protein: CARRGTGLDGANVLTF
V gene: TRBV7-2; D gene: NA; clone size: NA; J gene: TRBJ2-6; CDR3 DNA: TGTGCCAGCACAGGCTTCTCTGGGGCCAACGTCCTGACTTTC; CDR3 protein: CASTGFSGANVLTF
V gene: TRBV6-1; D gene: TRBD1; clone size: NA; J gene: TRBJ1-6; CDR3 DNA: TGTGCCAGCCTCCCCCGCCCGGGACAGGGGGCGCAGAGACCCCTCCACTTT; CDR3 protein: CASLPRPGQGAQRPLHF
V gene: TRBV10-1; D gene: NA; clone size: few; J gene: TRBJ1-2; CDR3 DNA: TGCGCCAGCAGTTCAGGTTATGGTGGCTACACCTTC; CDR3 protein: CASSSGYGGYTF
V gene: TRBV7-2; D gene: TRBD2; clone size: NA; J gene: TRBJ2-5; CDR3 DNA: TGTGCCAGCAGCTTAAGTGGAGCGGGGGGGATAGATAGAATAACCCAGTACTTC; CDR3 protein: CASSLSGAGGIDRITQYF
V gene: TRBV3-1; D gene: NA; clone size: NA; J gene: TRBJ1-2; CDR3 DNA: TGTGCCAGCAGCCAAGGGGCAGCCACCGGAGGCTACACCTTC; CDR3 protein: CASSQGAATGGYTF
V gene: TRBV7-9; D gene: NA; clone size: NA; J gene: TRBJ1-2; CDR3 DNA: TGTGCCAGCAGCCCACCCAGAGCTAACTATGGCTACACCTTC; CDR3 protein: CASSPPRANYGYTF
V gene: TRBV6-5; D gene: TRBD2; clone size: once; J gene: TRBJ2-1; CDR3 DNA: TGTGCCAGCACCGTAAGCGGGGGGGCCTACAATGAGCAGTTCTTC; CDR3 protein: CASTVSGGAYNEQFF
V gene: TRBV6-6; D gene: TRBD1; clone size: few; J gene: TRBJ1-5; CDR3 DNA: TGTGCCAGCAGTACCCGGACAGGGGGAAATCAGCCCCAGCATTTT; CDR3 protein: CASSTRTGGNQPQHF
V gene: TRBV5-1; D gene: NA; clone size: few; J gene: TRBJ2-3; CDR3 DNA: TGCGCCAGCAGCCCCTGGACACTACTCACAGATACGCAGTATTTT; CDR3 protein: CASSPWTLLTDTQYF
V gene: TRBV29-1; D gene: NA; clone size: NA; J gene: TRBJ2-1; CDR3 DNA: TGCAGCGTTGAACTATTGCGGACTAACTCCTACAATGAGCAGTTCTTC; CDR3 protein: CSVELLRTNSYNEQFF
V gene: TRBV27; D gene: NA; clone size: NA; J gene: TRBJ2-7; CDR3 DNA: TGTGCCAGCAGTTTATCCCGTTTAGAGGGTAAGGAGCAGTACTTC; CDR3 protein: CASSLSRLEGKEQYF
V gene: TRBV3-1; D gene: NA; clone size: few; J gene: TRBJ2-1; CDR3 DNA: TGTGCCAGCAGCCAAATTGTGCGGGCTCGGAATGAGCAGTTCTTC; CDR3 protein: CASSQIVRARNEQFF
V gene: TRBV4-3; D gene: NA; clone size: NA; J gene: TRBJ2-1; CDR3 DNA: TGCGCCAGCAGCCAAGAAGAGGGTATCTACGAGCAGTTCTTC; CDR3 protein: CASSQEEGIYEQFF
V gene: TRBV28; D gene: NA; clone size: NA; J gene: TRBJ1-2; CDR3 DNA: TGTGCCAGCAGTTTATGGGGAGAGACTAACTATGGCTACACCTTC; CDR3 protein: CASSLWGETNYGYTF
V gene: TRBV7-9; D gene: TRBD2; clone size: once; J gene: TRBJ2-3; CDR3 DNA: TGTGCCAGCATACATTCGACTAGCGGGGGGGCCCAAAATACGCAGTATTTT; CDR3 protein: CASIHSTSGGAQNTQYF
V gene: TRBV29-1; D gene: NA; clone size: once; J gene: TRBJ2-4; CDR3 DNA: TGCAGCGCTGCATCGTTAGTTCCTTTTACCAAAAACATTCAGTACTTC; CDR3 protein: CSAASLVPFTKNIQYF
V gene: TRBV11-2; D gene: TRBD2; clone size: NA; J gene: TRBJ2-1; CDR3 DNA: TGTGCCAGCAGCCCCCTAGGGACTAGCGTTTACAATGAGCAGTTCTTC; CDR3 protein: CASSPLGTSVYNEQFF
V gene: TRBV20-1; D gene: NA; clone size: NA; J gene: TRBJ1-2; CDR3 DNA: TGCAGTGCTATTCCAGGTGTAGGTGGCTACACCTTC; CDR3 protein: CSAIPGVGGYTF
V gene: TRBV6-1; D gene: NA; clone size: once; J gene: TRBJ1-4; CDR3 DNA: TGTGCCAGCAGTGCCTTTCACATGACAACTAATGAAAAACTGTTTTTT; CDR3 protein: CASSAFHMTTNEKLFF
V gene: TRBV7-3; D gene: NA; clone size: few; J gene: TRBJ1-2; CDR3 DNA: TGTGCCAGCAGCTTAACTGGGACGCAGAACTATGGCTACACCTTC; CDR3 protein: CASSLTGTQNYGYTF
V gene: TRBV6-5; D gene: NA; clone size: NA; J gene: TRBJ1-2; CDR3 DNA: TGTGCCAGCACCGCTGGGGGATATGGCTACACCTTC; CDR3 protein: CASTAGGYGYTF
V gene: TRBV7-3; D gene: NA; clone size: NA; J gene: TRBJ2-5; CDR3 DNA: TGTGCCAGCAGCTCACAGACGAATCCCGATGAGCAGTACTTC; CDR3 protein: CASSSQTNPDEQYF
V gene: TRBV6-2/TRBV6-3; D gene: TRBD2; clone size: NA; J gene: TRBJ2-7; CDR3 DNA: TGTGCCAGCAGTGACGGCGGGGGGGCCAAGCAGTACTTC; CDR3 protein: CASSDGGGAKQYF
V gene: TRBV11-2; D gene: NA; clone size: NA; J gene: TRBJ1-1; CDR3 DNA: TGTGCCAGCAGCTTAACCGGAGTTGGTGAAGCTTTCTTT; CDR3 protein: CASSLTGVGEAFF
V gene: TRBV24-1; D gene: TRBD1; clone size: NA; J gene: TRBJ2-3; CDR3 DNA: TGTGCCACCAGTGATAAACAGGGGGTGTTCACAGATACGCAGTATTTT; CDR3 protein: CATSDKQGVFTDTQYF
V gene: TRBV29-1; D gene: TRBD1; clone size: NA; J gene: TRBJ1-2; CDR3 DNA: TGCAGCGTGTGGACAGGTACTAACTATGGCTACACCTTC; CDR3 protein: CSVWTGTNYGYTF
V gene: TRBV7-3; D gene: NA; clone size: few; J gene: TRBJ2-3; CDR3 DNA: TGTGCCAGCAGCTTCGGGACCATTAGCACAGATACGCAGTATTTT; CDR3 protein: CASSFGTISTDTQYF
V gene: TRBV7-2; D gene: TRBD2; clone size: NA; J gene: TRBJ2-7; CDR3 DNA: TGTGCCAGCAGCTTACAATTAGCGGGGGGGCAATCCTACGAGCAGTACTTC; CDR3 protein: CASSLQLAGGQSYEQYF
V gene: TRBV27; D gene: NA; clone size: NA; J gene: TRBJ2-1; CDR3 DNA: TGTGCCAGCAGTTTATCCTTTGGCGATGAGCAGTTCTTC; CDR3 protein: CASSLSFGDEQFF
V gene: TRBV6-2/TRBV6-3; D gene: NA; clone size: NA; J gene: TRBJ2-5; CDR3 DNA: TGTGCCAGCAGGAGATTTACAGGGAGTGGGGAGACCCAGTACTTC; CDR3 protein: CASRRFTGSGETQYF
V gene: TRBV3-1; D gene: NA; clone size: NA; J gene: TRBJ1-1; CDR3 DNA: TGTGCCAGCAGCCAATTTTATGACAGGAGGAACACTGAAGCTTTCTTT; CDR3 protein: CASSQFYDRRNTEAFF
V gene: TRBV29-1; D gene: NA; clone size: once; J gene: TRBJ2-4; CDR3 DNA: TGCAGCGTTGAGAAGGATTTCTCTTACAAGCAGTACTTC; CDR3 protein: CSVEKDFSYKQYF
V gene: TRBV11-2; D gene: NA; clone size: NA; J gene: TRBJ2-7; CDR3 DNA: TGTGCCAGCAGCTTAACTTGGGATGAGCAGTACTTC; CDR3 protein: CASSLTWDEQYF
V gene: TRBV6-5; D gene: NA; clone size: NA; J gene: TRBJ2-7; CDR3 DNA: TGTGCCAGCAGTTACGATGGGGCTGGGGAGCAGTACTTC; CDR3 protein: CASSYDGAGEQYF
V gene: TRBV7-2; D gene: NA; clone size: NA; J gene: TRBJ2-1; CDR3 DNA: TGTGCCAGCAGCTTACAGTTCAGGGATGGGCAGTTCTTC; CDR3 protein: CASSLQFRDGQFF
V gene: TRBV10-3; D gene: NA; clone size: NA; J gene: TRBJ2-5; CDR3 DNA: TGTGCCATCAGTGGTAACTTACAAGAGACCCAGTACTTC; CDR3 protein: CAISGNLQETQYF
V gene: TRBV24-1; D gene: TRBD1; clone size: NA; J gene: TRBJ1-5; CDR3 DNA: TGTGCCACCAGCGCGACAGGGGGCTTGGGTCAGCCCCAGCATTTT; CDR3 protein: CATSATGGLGQPQHF
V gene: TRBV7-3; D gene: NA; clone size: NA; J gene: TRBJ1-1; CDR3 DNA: TGTGCCAGCAGCGGACTATCGAACACTGAAGCTTTCTTT; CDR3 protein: CASSGLSNTEAFF
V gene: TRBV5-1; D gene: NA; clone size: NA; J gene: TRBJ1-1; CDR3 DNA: TGCGCCAGCAGCTTGGATCAGGAGGGGAACACTGAAGCTTTCTTT; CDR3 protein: CASSLDQEGNTEAFF
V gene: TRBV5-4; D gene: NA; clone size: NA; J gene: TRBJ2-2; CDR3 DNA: TGTGCCAGCAGTGTGGGTACAGGGCACACCGGGGAGCTGTTTTTT; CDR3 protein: CASSVGTGHTGELFF
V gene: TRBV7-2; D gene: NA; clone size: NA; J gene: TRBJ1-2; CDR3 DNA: TGTGCCAGCAGCCGGGACAACCGCTATGGCTACACCTTC; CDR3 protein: CASSRDNRYGYTF
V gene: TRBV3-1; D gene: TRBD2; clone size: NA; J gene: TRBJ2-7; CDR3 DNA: TGTGCCAGCAGCCACCCGACTAGCGGGAGGAGCAACGAGCAGTACTTC; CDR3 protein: CASSHPTSGRSNEQYF
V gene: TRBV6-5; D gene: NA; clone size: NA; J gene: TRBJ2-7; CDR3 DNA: TGTGCCAGCAGCTCCGCCGTCGGGTGGACTTCCAACGAGCAGTACTTC; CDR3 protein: CASSSAVGWTSNEQYF